Below, 19 T cell receptor beta chains from the same sample are listed, as sequenced in a study of cytotoxic CD8 clonotypes in ibrutinib-treated CLL. Only in-frame clones appear in the TCRdb table, and some are missing; sequencing was by immunoSEQ multiplex PCR. The sample yields 150,000 to 250,000 clones, 72% seen once. The starting material was PBMCs, obtained after 24 months of ibrutinib treatment. Every receptor here comes from a human donor with chronic lymphocytic leukemia.

V and J are TRBV5-4 and TRBJ2-5; D unresolved. Germline values: CDR1 SGHNT, CDR2 YYREEE (reference sequence). V shed 0 bases and J shed 2 bases, with 8 bases lying between them. The length of the CDR3 is 14 residues. This CDR3 is CASSLDYSQETQYF. The CDR3 DNA reads as TGTGCCAGCAGCTTGGACTACTCGCAAGAGACCCAGTACTTC.

The rearrangement uses TRBV27 and TRBJ1-5, with a possible D match to TRBD1 (5 bases). Looked up from germline, CDR1 is MNHEY and CDR2 is SMNVEV (reference sequence). The V and J ends lost 2 bases and 6 bases respectively, with 14 bases between them. There are 15 residues in the CDR3. The CDR3 region has the DNA TGTGCCAGCAGTTTAAGGCCCGGGGGTTCTCAGCCCCAGCATTTT. It codes for CASSLRPGGSQPQHF.

The V gene is TRBV15, the J gene TRBJ2-5, with 8 bases aligning to TRBD2. Trimming took 4 bases from V and 5 from J; bases not matched to a gene: 12. The CDR3 runs 16 residues. CDR1 LNHNV and CDR2 YYDKDF come from the germline V gene (reference sequence). CDR3 bases: TGTGCCACCAGCAATTTCAGCGGGAGCGAGGTGGAGACCCAGTACTTC. Residues: CATSNFSGSEVETQYF.

This clone was observed a few times. This chain uses TRBV7-2 with TRBJ1-2; unclear D gene. V shed 1 base and J shed 8 bases, with 14 bases lying between them. The germline CDR1 and CDR2 sequences are SGHTA and FQGNSA. The CDR3 has 14 amino acids. CDR3 sequence reads: CASSLDWTKSGYTF. The CDR3 nucleotides read TGTGCCAGCAGCTTAGATTGGACGAAATCAGGCTACACCTTC. Looking up the rest from reference TRBV7-2 and TRBJ1-2 gives the full variable domain: GAGVSQSPSNKVTEKGKDVELRCDPISGHTALYWYRQSLGQGLEFLIYFQGNSAPDKSGLPSDRFSAERTGGSVSTLTIQRTQQEDSAVYLCASSLDWTKSGYTFGSGTRLTVV.

This clone has a handful of counts. The chain combines TRBV7-2 with TRBJ2-1, with TRBD2 as a possible D gene (5 bases). Germline V gene sequence: CDR1 SGHTA, CDR2 FQGNSA. The V gene lost 1 base and the J gene lost 7 bases, with 14 bases spanning the gap. This CDR3 is 15 amino acids long. CDR3 DNA: TGTGCCAGCAGCTTAGAGATTACCAGACTAAATGAGCAGTTCTTC. This gives the protein CASSLEITRLNEQFF.

The rearrangement uses TRBV7-3 and TRBJ2-5, with TRBD1 matching over 9 bases. The CDR3 is 14 residues long. The germline V gene encodes CDR1 SGHTA and CDR2 FQGTGA. Trimming at V came to 5 bases and at J to 3 bases, leaving 4 bases not matched to a gene. This chain's CDR3 is CASSTRTGEETQYF. For the CDR3, the DNA is TGTGCCAGCAGCACCCGGACAGGGGAAGAGACCCAGTACTTC.

This clone came up a few times. The chain uses TRBV6-5 and TRBJ1-2; a weak D match, TRBD1 (6 bases). Deletions cut 7 bases from V and 8 bases from J, with 14 bases between. This CDR3 comprises 12 residues. Germline V gene data show CDR1 as MNHEY and CDR2 as SVGAGI. The CDR3, as DNA: TGTGCCAGCACAACGGGACACTCAGGCTACACCTTC. It codes for CASTTGHSGYTF.

There are a few counts of this clone. The chain joins TRBV19 to TRBJ1-2; TRBD1 might be the D (5 bases). CDR1 LNHDA and CDR2 SQIVND come from the germline V gene (reference sequence). V was trimmed by 6 bases and J by 4 bases, leaving 12 bases between them. The CDR3 length is 13 residues. Written as DNA, the CDR3 is TGTGCCAGTAGCGTGGGGACGGGCTATGGCTACACCTTC. This encodes CASSVGTGYGYTF.

The chain joins TRBV6-6 to TRBJ1-5; 8 nucleotides match TRBD1. The CDR3 is 14 residues long. CDR1 and CDR2 from the germline V gene are MNHNY and SVGAGI (reference sequence). V shed 4 bases and J 4 bases; nucleotides not matched to a gene: 3. The CDR3 here is CASSSGTGNQPQHF. Here the CDR3 DNA reads TGTGCCAGCAGTTCCGGGACAGGTAATCAGCCCCAGCATTTT.

The chain is built from TRBV2 and TRBJ1-1; no clear D. This CDR3 has 12 amino acids. Per germline, CDR1 SNHLY and CDR2 FYNNEI. The germline V and J ends were trimmed by 6 bases and 1 base, with 6 bases remaining between them. As DNA, the CDR3 is TGTGCCAGCAGGACCGGGAACACTGAAGCTTTCTTT. Its protein product is CASRTGNTEAFF. The full variable domain, completed using reference TRBV2 and TRBJ1-1, is EPEVTQTPSHQVTQMGQEVILRCVPISNHLYFYWYRQILGQKVEFLVSFYNNEISEKSEIFDDQFSVERPDGSNFTLKIRSTKLEDSAMYFCASRTGNTEAFFGQGTRLTVV.

The chain recombines TRBV5-1 with TRBJ1-2; TRBD1 might be the D (5 bases). The CDR3 extends over 16 amino acids. Germline CDR1 and CDR2: SGHRS and YFSETQ. V was shortened by 4 bases and J by 6 bases, with 22 bases between the two germline ends. Here the CDR3 reads CASSTEVAGWSDGYTF. CDR3 nucleotide sequence: TGCGCCAGCAGCACGGAGGTAGCAGGGTGGAGCGATGGCTACACCTTC.

There are a few counts of this clone. V gene TRBV7-2 combines with J gene TRBJ1-1; D unresolved. CDR3 length: 17 residues. V was shortened by 5 bases and J by 0 bases, with 19 bases between the two germline ends. Germline values: CDR1 SGHTA, CDR2 FQGNSA. The CDR3 nucleotides are TGTGCCAGCAGCCCCCACAGCGGGGTGGGTGTGAACACTGAAGCTTTCTTT. Its translation is CASSPHSGVGVNTEAFF.

The table lists this clone with a few counts. V gene TRBV27 combines with J gene TRBJ2-7, with D possibly matching TRBD2 (5 bases). From germline, CDR1 is MNHEY and CDR2 SMNVEV (reference sequence). This CDR3 has 14 residues. The V gene lost 6 bases and the J gene lost 2 bases, with 14 bases spanning the gap. The chain's CDR3 is CASRPNGVPYEQYF. The CDR3 nucleotides read TGTGCCAGCAGACCGAACGGGGTACCCTACGAGCAGTACTTC.

The rearrangement links TRBV27 to TRBJ2-1; 8 bases agree with TRBD1. Per germline, CDR1 MNHEY and CDR2 SMNVEV (reference sequence). The CDR3 extends over 15 amino acids. The ends lost 7 bases at V and 4 bases at J; junction bases unmatched: 9. The CDR3 coding sequence is TGTGCCAGCACGCGATACAGGGGGGAATACAATGAGCAGTTCTTC. Residues: CASTRYRGEYNEQFF.

This clone occurred a few times. The chain recombines TRBV11-2 with TRBJ2-1; the match to TRBD2 covers 10 bases. V was clipped by 5 bases and J by 4 bases; unmatched bases: 8. The CDR3 runs 16 residues. Germline CDR1 and CDR2: SGHAT and FQNNGV. CDR3 DNA sequence: TGTGCCAGCAGCCCCCGACTAGCGGGCATATACAATGAGCAGTTCTTC. It yields the protein CASSPRLAGIYNEQFF.

The chain has TRBV5-8 and TRBJ1-1, with a tentative D call TRBD1 (6 bases). Trimming cost V 4 bases and J 0 bases, with 13 bases left between them. The CDR3 consists of 15 residues. Per the germline V gene, CDR1 is SGHTS and CDR2 is YDEGEE. The CDR3 nucleotides are TGTGCCAGCAGCAGTCTTAGGGGGGTGAACACTGAAGCTTTCTTT. Amino acids: CASSSLRGVNTEAFF.

The gene calls are TRBV7-8 and TRBJ2-7, with D possibly matching TRBD1 (6 bases). V was shortened by 1 base and J by 9 bases, with 22 bases between the two germline ends. The CDR3 sequence is 16 residues long. The V gene's germline CDR1 is SGHVS and CDR2 FQNEAQ. The CDR3 loop is CASSLGGAQGIPRQYF. In DNA, the CDR3 is TGTGCCAGCAGCTTAGGAGGGGCCCAGGGGATACCCCGGCAGTACTTC.

The J gene is TRBJ2-7, the V gene TRBV5-1; D may be TRBD2 (7 bases). V was cut by 2 bases and J by 3 bases, with 15 bases left in between. The CDR3 spans 15 residues. Germline V gene lookup returns CDR1 SGHRS and CDR2 YFSETQ. For the CDR3, the DNA is TGCGCCAGCAGCTTTGGGTGGGAGGGGGTCTACGAGCAGTACTTC. Protein sequence: CASSFGWEGVYEQYF. Looking up the rest from reference TRBV5-1 and TRBJ2-7 gives the full variable domain: KAGVTQTPRYLIKTRGQQVTLSCSPISGHRSVSWYQQTPGQGLQFLFEYFSETQRNKGNFPGRFSGRQFSNSRSEMNVSTLELGDSALYLCASSFGWEGVYEQYFGPGTRLTVT.

There are a few counts of this clone. The chain has TRBV23-1 and TRBJ2-1, with D possibly matching TRBD2 (5 bases). TRBV23-1 is known as an ORF, though its function is uncertain. V was shortened by 3 bases and J by 1 base, with 13 bases between the two germline ends. The CDR3 sequence is 16 residues long. CDR3 residues: CASSHPDSTSYNEQFF. The CDR3 region has the DNA TGCGCCAGCAGTCACCCGGACTCGACGTCCTACAATGAGCAGTTCTTC.